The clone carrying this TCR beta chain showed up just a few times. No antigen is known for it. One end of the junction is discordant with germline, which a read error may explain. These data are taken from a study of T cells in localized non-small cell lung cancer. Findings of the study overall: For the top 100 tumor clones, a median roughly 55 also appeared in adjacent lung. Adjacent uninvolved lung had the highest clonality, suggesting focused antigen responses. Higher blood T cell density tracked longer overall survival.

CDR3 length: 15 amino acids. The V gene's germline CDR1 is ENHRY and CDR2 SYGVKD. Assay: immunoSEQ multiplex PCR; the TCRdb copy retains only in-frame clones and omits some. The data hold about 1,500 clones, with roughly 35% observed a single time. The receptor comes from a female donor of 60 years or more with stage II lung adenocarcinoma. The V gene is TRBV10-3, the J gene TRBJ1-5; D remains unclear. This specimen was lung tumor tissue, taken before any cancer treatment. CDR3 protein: CAISEVLDDNQLQHF. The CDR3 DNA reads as TGTGCCATCAGTGAAGTTCTTGACGACAATCAGCTCCAGCATTTT.